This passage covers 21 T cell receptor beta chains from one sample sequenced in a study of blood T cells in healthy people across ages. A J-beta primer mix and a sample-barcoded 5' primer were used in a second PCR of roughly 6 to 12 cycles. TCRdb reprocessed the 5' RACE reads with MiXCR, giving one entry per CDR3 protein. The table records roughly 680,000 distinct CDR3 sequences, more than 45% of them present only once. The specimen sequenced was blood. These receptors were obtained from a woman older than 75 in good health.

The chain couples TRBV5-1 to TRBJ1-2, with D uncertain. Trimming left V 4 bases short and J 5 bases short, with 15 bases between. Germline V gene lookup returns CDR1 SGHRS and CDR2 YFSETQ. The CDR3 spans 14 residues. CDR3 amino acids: CASSVASKGYGYTF. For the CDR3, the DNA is TGCGCCAGCAGCGTGGCCTCGAAGGGATATGGCTACACCTTC.

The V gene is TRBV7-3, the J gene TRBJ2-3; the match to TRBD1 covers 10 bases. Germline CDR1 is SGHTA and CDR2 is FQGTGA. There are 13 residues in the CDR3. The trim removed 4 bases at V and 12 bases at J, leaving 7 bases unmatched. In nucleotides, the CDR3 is TGTGCCAGCAGCTACCCCGACAGGGGGCCCCAGTATTTT. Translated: CASSYPDRGPQYF.

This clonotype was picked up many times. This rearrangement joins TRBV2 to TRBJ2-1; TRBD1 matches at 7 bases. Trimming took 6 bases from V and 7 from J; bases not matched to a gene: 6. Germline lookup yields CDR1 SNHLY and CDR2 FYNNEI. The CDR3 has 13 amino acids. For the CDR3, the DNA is TGTGCCAGCAGGAGGGACAGTCCAAATGAGCAGTTCTTC. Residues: CASRRDSPNEQFF.

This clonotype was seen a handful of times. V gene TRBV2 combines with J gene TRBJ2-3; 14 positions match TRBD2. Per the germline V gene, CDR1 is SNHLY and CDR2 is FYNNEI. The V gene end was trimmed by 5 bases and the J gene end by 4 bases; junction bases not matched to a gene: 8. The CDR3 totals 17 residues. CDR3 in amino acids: CASSSGTSGSGADTQYF. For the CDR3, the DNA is TGTGCCAGCAGTTCCGGGACTAGCGGGAGCGGGGCAGATACGCAGTATTTT.

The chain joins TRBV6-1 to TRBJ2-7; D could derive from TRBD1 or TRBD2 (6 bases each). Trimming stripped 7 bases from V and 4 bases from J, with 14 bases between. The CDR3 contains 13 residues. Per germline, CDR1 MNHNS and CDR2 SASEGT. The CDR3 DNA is TGTGCCAGCAAGGGGGAGGTTGGGTACGAGCAGTACTTC. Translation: CASKGEVGYEQYF.

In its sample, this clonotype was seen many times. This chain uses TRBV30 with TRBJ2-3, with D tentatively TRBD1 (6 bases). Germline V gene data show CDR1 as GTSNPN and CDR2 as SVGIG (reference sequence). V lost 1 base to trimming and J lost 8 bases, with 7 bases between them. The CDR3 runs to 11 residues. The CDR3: CAWSEQGTQYF. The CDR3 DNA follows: TGTGCCTGGAGTGAACAGGGTACGCAGTATTTT.

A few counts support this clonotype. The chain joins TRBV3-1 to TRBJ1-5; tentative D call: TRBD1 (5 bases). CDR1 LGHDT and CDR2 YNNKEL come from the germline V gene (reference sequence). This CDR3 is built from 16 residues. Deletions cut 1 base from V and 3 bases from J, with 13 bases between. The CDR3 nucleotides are TGTGCCAGCAGCCAAGGTAGACAGCTCTTCAATCAGCCCCAGCATTTT. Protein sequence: CASSQGRQLFNQPQHF.

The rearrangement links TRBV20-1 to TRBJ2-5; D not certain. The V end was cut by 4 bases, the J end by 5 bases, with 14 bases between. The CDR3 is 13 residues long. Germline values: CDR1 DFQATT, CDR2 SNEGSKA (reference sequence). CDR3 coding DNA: TGCAGTGCTACCTTCCCTTTCCCCGAGACCCAGTACTTC. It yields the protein CSATFPFPETQYF.

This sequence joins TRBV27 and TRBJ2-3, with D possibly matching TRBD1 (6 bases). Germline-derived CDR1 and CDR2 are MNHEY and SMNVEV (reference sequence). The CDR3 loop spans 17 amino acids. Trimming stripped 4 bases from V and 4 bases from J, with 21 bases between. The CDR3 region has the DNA TGTGCCAGCAGTTCGATGGACAGAAGCTTGTTATCAGATACGCAGTATTTT. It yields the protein CASSSMDRSLLSDTQYF.

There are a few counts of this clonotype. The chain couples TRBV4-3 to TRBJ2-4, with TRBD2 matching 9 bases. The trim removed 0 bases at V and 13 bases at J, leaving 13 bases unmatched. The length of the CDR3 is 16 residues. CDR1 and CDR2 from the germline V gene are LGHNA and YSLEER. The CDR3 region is CASSQDWSGGYNEQYF. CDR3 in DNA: TGCGCCAGCAGCCAAGACTGGAGCGGGGGGTACAATGAGCAGTACTTC.

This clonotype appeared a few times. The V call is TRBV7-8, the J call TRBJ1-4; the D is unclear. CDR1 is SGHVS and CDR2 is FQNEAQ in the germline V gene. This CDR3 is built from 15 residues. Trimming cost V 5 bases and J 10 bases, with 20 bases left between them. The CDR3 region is CASSLRTPRQRKLFF. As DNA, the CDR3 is TGTGCCAGCAGCCTCCGGACGCCTCGACAAAGAAAACTGTTTTTT.

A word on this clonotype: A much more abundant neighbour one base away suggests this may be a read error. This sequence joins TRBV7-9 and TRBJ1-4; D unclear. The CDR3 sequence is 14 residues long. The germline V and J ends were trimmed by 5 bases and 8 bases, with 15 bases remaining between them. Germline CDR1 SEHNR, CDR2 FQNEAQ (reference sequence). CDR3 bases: TGTGCCAGCAGCGCTGAGCAGAAAAGAGAAAAACTGTTTTTT. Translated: CASSAEQKREKLFF.

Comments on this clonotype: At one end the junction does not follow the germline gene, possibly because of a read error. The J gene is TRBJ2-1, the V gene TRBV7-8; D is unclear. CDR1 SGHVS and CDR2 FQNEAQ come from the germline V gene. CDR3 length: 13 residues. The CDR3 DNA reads TGTGCCAGCAGCTCCGCATCCTGCAATGAGCAGTTCTTC. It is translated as CASSSASCNEQFF.

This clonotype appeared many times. The CDR3 loop is CASSLRETRPYNEQFF. In DNA, the CDR3 is TGTGCCAGCAGCCTCCGAGAGACTAGGCCCTACAATGAGCAGTTCTTC. The chain uses TRBV7-2 and TRBJ2-1, with D perhaps TRBD2 (6 bases). The CDR3 consists of 16 residues. Germline V CDR1 and CDR2: SGHTA, FQGNSA. V lost 5 bases, J lost 2 bases, and 16 bases lay in between.

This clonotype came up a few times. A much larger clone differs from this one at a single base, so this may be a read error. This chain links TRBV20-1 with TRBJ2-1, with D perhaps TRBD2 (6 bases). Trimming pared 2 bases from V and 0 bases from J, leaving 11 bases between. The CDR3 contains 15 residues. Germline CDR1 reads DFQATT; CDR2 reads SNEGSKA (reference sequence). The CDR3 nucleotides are TGCAGTGCTAGATGGAGGGGAAGCTCCTACAATGAGCAGTTCTTC. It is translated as CSARWRGSSYNEQFF.

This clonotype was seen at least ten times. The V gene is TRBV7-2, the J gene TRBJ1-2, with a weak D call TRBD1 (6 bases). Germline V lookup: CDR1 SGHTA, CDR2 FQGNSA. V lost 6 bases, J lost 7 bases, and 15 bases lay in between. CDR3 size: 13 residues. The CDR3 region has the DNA TGTGCCAGCAGGGGAAGGGAAGGGGGTGGCTACACCTTC. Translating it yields CASRGREGGGYTF. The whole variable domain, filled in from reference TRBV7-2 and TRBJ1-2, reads GAGVSQSPSNKVTEKGKDVELRCDPISGHTALYWYRQSLGQGLEFLIYFQGNSAPDKSGLPSDRFSAERTGGSVSTLTIQRTQQEDSAVYLCASRGREGGGYTFGSGTRLTVV.

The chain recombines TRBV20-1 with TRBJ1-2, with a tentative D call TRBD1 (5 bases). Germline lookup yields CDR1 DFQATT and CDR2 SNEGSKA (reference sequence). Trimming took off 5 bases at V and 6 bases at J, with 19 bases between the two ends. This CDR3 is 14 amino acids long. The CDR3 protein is CSALDKLPGNGYTF. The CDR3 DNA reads TGCAGTGCTTTGGACAAGTTGCCAGGAAATGGCTACACCTTC.

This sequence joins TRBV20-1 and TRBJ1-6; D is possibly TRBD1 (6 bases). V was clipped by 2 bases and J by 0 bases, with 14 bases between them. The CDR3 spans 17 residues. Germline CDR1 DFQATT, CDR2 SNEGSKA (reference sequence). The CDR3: CSARIIGQSSYNSPLHF. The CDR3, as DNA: TGCAGTGCTAGAATAATAGGACAGAGCTCCTATAATTCACCCCTCCACTTT.

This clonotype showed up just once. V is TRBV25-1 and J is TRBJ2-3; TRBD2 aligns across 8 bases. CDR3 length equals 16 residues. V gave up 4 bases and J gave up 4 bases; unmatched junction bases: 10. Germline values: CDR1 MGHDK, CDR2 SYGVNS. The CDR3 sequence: CASSGRGLGYADTQYF. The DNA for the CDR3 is TGTGCCAGCAGTGGTCGGGGACTAGGTTATGCAGATACGCAGTATTTT.

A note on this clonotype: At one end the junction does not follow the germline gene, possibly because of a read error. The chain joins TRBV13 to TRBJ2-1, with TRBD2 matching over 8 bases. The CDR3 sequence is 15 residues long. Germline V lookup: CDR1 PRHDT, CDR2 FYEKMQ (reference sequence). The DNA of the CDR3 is TGTTCCAGCAGCCCGGAGCGGGGGTCCTACAATGAGCAGTTCTTC. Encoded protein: CSSSPERGSYNEQFF.

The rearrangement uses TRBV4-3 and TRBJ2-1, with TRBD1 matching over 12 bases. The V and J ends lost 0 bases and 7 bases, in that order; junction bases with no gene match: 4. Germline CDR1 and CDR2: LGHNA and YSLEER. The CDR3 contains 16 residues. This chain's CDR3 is CASSQDAGQGANEQFF. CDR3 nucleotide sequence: TGCGCCAGCAGCCAAGATGCGGGACAGGGGGCGAATGAGCAGTTCTTC.